This entry describes one T cell receptor (beta chain). Its antigen is not identified. The source of the sample is a study of cytomegalovirus exposure and HLA in healthy donors. Findings and limits, study-wide: While the bulk of TCR sequences proved rare, some public TCRs turned up in many donors.

The CDR3 is made up of 14 amino acids. Trimming removed 4 bases from V and 4 bases from J, with 13 bases in between. The germline V gene has CDR1 SGHVS and CDR2 FNYEAQ. Sequenced by immunoSEQ multiplex PCR; TCRdb stores in-frame clones only, minus some. The data hold some 170,000 clones, with about nine tenths observed a single time. The sequence came from a young man in good health and CMV-seropositive. Sequencing was carried out using PBMCs. The rearrangement joins TRBV7-6 to TRBJ1-2; weak D call: TRBD1 (6 bases). CDR3 DNA sequence: TGTGCCAGCAGCTCAACGATAGGGGGCTATGGCTACACCTTC. Its translation is CASSSTIGGYGYTF.